This paragraph reports one T cell receptor beta chain. What this receptor recognizes is not known. Qualities for individual bases were not recorded, and no much larger clone is one base off. This specimen comes from a study of T-cell reconstitution after alpha-beta-depleted transplantation in children (dated by TCRdb to 2016 to 2018). General notes on the study: Using TCR repertoire profiling, the study quantitatively followed how T-cell immune reconstitution unfolded in children after TCRalphabeta/CD19-depleted allogeneic hematopoietic cell transplantation. Overall results and qualifications from the work: In some patients, the high TCRbeta diversity seen at day 60 was put down to recipient T cells and intrathymic progenitors that had survived conditioning. The apparently early alphabetaT-cell count recovery about two months after transplant was reportedly dependent on only several hundred rapidly expanded clones derived from non-depleted graft cells. The frequencies of hyperexpanded clones fell over the following months, and after one year, T-cell counts and TCRbeta diversity were mostly attributed to newly produced T cells.

The library was made by PCR. The sequencer was an Illumina HiSeq 2500. To normalize quantification of the TCRbeta repertoire, the TCR libraries were built with molecular barcoding that relied on unique molecular identifiers. The public reads were run again by TCRdb, first through fastp at Q25 and then through MiXCR, and only productive beta chains were kept. Rows merge per CDR3 protein into single entries with the most common DNA and genes. Here the sample has 440,000 or so distinct CDR3 sequences; around two fifths occur a single time. The ten largest clonotypes hold around a quarter of the sample. Including the terminal cysteine and phenylalanine, the CDR3 comprises 12 residues. Of the read, only the CDR3 DNA is kept; its 36 bases are in frame from base 1. CDR1 and CDR2 are drawn from the germline V gene: SGHRS, YFSETQ. Clipping removes 4 bases from V and 6 bases from J, with 3 as the unmatched junction base count.

The treatment or condition label, read with the paper, signifies: allogeneic hematopoietic cell transplantation with graft depleted of TCRalphabeta T cells and CD19 B cells. The children who served as transplant recipients had been given grafts of TCRalphabeta/CD19-depleted allogeneic hematopoietic cells. The chain couples TRBV5-1 to TRBJ2-7; 8 of the junction bases match TRBD1. This clonotype was obtained from a girl aged 2-10 years with aplastic anemia, due to receive a stem cell transplant. This material consisted of PBMCs, taken before TCRalphabeta/CD19-depleted stem cell transplant. The CDR3 is CASSITGGEQYF. The DNA sequence follows: TGCGCCAGCAGCATTACAGGGGGCGAGCAGTACTTC.